This T cell receptor (beta chain) stems from a study of neoadjuvant nivolumab and ipilimumab in lung cancer. Study outcomes and limitations: Resected-tumor TCR richness correlated positively with pretherapy blood richness.

Clones were sequenced by immunoSEQ multiplex PCR, and TCRdb holds only the in-frame ones, with some missing. The repertoire consists of 2,500 to 3,000 clones, with approximately 85% occurring once and the leading ten covering roughly 2.3%. A word on this clone: Its antigen is not identified.

V lost 7 bases and J lost 3; bases outside the gene matches: 12. CDR3 length equals 16 residues. CDR1 MNHNY and CDR2 SVGAGI come from the germline V gene (reference sequence). This material consisted of tumor tissue, taken before neoadjuvant nivolumab, alone or with ipilimumab. This receptor was obtained from an adult with non-small cell lung cancer. V gene TRBV6-6 combines with J gene TRBJ2-5; 9 positions agree with TRBD2. CDR3 bases: TGTGCCAGCAAGGGTGCTGGGGCGGGAGGGGAAGAGACCCAGTACTTC. Translation: CASKGAGAGGEETQYF.